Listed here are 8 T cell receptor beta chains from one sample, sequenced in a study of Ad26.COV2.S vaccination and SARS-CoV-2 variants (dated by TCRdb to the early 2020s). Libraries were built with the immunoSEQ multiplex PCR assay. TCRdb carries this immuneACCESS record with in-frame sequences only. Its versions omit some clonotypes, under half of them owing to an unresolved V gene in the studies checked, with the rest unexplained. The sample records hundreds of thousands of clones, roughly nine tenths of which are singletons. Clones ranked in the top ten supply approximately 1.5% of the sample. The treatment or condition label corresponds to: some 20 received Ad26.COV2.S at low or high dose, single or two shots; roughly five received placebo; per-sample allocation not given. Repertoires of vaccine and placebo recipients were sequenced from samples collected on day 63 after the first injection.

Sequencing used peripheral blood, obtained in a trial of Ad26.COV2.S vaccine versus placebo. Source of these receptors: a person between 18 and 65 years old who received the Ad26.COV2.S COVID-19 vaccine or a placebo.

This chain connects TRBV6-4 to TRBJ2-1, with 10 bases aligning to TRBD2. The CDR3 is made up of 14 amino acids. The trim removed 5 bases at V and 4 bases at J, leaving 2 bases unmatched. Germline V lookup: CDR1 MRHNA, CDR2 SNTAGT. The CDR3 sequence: CASSRTSGYNEQFF. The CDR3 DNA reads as TGTGCCAGCAGTCGGACTAGCGGTTACAATGAGCAGTTCTTC.

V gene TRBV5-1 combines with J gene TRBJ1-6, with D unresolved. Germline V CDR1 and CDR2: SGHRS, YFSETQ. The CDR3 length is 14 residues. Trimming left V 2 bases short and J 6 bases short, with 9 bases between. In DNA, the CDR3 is TGCGCCAGCAGCTTACTACAGACTAATTCACCCCTCCACTTT. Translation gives CASSLLQTNSPLHF.

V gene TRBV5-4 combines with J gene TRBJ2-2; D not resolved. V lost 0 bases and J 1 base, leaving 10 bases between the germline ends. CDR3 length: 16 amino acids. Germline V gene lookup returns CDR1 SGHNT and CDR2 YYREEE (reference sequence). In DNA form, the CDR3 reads TGTGCCAGCAGCTTGGATCCCTCTAGGAACACCGGGGAGCTGTTTTTT. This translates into CASSLDPSRNTGELFF.

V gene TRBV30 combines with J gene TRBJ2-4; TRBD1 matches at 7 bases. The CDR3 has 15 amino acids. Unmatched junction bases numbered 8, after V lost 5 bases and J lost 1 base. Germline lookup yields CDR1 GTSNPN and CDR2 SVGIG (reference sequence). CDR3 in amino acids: CAWARQGSAKNIQYF. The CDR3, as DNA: TGTGCCTGGGCCAGACAGGGATCTGCCAAAAACATTCAGTACTTC.

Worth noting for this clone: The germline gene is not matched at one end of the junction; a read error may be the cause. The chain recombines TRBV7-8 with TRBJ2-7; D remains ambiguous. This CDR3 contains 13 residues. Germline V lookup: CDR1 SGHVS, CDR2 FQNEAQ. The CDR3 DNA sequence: TGTGCCAGCAGCTTAACCCTCTCCGACGAGCAGTACTTC. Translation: CASSLTLSDEQYF. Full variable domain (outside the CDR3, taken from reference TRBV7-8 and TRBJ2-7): GAGVSQSPRYKVAKRGQDVALRCDPISGHVSLFWYQQALGQGPEFLTYFQNEAQLDKSGLPSDRFFAERPEGSVSTLKIQRTQQEDSAVYLCASSLTLSDEQYFGPGTRLTVT.

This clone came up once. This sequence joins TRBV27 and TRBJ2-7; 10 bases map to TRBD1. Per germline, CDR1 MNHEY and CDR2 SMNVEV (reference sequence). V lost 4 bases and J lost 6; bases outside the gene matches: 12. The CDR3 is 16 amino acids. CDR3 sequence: CASSSLGDRGGGEQYF. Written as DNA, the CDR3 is TGTGCCAGCAGTTCTCTCGGGGACAGGGGTGGTGGCGAGCAGTACTTC.

CDR3 region: CSAYLNTEAFF. CDR3 coding DNA: TGCAGCGCCTATCTGAACACTGAAGCTTTCTTT. The chain links TRBV29-1 to TRBJ1-1; D not certain. This CDR3 is 11 amino acids long. Trimming shortened V by 7 bases and J by 0 bases, and 6 bases separated the two germline ends. The germline CDR1 and CDR2 sequences are SQVTM and ANQGSEA.

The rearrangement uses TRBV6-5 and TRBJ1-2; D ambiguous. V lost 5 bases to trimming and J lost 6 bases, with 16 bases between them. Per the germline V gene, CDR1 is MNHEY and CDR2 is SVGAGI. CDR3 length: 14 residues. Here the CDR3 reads CASSPGGTRHGYTF. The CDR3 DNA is TGTGCCAGCAGTCCCGGTGGTACCAGGCATGGCTACACCTTC.